The rows below give T cell receptor beta chains drawn from one sample of a study of vaccination effects on CD4 cells after COVID-19. These receptors have no identified antigens. Sequencing used immunoSEQ multiplex PCR; TCRdb keeps in-frame clones, though not all of them. Among 77,000 or so clones listed, 78% were seen once. The sequencing here drew on CD4+ T cells from PBMCs cultured with SARS-CoV-2 spike peptides, taken before COVID-19 vaccination. The receptor source for this set is a human donor who received a COVID-19 vaccine. The CDR3 runs from the conserved cysteine through the conserved F or W. A D gene is named only where the DNA matches it firmly. Clone sizes are given selectively: once, few, many, or a class where the clone is expanded.

clone_size: NA; j_call: TRBJ2-3; cdr3_length: 15; v_call: TRBV4-3; d_call: NA; cdr3_nt: TGCGCCAGCAGCCAAGACCGGGGTGGCACAGATACGCAGTATTTT; cdr3_aa: CASSQDRGGTDTQYF
clone_size: NA; j_call: TRBJ1-2; cdr3_length: 14; v_call: TRBV19; d_call: NA; cdr3_nt: TGTGCCAGTAGTATGGTTTCTCAGGGCTATGGCTACACCTTC; cdr3_aa: CASSMVSQGYGYTF
clone_size: NA; j_call: TRBJ1-2; cdr3_length: 15; v_call: TRBV7-2; d_call: NA; cdr3_nt: TGTGCCAGCACCGCGGTCTGGAACAGGCTATATGGCTACACCTTC; cdr3_aa: CASTAVWNRLYGYTF
clone_size: NA; j_call: TRBJ2-3; cdr3_length: 14; v_call: TRBV6-4; d_call: NA; cdr3_nt: TGTGCCAGCAGTGAACAGAGGGGCACAGATACGCAGTATTTT; cdr3_aa: CASSEQRGTDTQYF
clone_size: NA; j_call: TRBJ2-5; cdr3_length: 15; v_call: TRBV7-7; d_call: TRBD2; cdr3_nt: TGTGCCAGCAGCCGAGGGCGGGGGGGCCAAGAGACCCAGTACTTC; cdr3_aa: CASSRGRGGQETQYF
clone_size: NA; j_call: TRBJ2-5; cdr3_length: 15; v_call: TRBV4-2; d_call: NA; cdr3_nt: TGTGCCAGCAGCCAAAGCCGTGGGGGGCAAGAGACCCAGTACTTC; cdr3_aa: CASSQSRGGQETQYF
clone_size: NA; j_call: TRBJ2-3; cdr3_length: 14; v_call: TRBV7-3; d_call: NA; cdr3_nt: TGTGCCAGCAGCTTAGGGCCCGGCACAGATACGCAGTATTTT; cdr3_aa: CASSLGPGTDTQYF
clone_size: NA; j_call: TRBJ2-5; cdr3_length: 14; v_call: TRBV7-9; d_call: NA; cdr3_nt: TGTGCCAGTCGGACCTCAGGGAACGAAGAGACCCAGTACTTC; cdr3_aa: CASRTSGNEETQYF
clone_size: NA; j_call: TRBJ1-1; cdr3_length: 14; v_call: TRBV28; d_call: NA; cdr3_nt: TGTGCCAGCAGTCCAGAACGGGGGTTTGGTGAAGCTTTCTTT; cdr3_aa: CASSPERGFGEAFF
clone_size: NA; j_call: TRBJ1-3; cdr3_length: 14; v_call: TRBV29-1; d_call: NA; cdr3_nt: TGCAGCGTTGATACGGGGCTCTCTGGAAACACCATATATTTT; cdr3_aa: CSVDTGLSGNTIYF
clone_size: NA; j_call: TRBJ2-2; cdr3_length: 17; v_call: TRBV24-1; d_call: TRBD2; cdr3_nt: TGTGCCACCAGTGATCCCGGACTAGGTGAGAACACCGGGGAGCTGTTTTTT; cdr3_aa: CATSDPGLGENTGELFF
clone_size: NA; j_call: TRBJ2-6; cdr3_length: 18; v_call: TRBV4-2; d_call: NA; cdr3_nt: TGTGCCAGCAGCACCCGAAGATTACTACCCGCTGGGGCCAACGTCCTGACTTTC; cdr3_aa: CASSTRRLLPAGANVLTF
clone_size: NA; j_call: TRBJ2-5; cdr3_length: 14; v_call: TRBV2; d_call: NA; cdr3_nt: TGTGCCAGCAGTGTTCGTGCGGCTGTGGAGACCCAGTACTTC; cdr3_aa: CASSVRAAVETQYF
clone_size: NA; j_call: TRBJ1-3; cdr3_length: 13; v_call: TRBV30; d_call: NA; cdr3_nt: TGTGCCTGGAGTTCAGGGGCTGGAAACACCATATATTTT; cdr3_aa: CAWSSGAGNTIYF
clone_size: NA; j_call: TRBJ2-5; cdr3_length: 13; v_call: TRBV2; d_call: NA; cdr3_nt: TGTGCCAGCAGTGAAGCCACCCTTCAGGCCCAGTACTTC; cdr3_aa: CASSEATLQAQYF
clone_size: NA; j_call: TRBJ1-5; cdr3_length: 15; v_call: TRBV5-1; d_call: TRBD1; cdr3_nt: TGCGCCAGCAGCCCCCGGGACAGCACTAATCAGCCCCAGCATTTT; cdr3_aa: CASSPRDSTNQPQHF
clone_size: NA; j_call: TRBJ1-2; cdr3_length: 13; v_call: TRBV11-1; d_call: NA; cdr3_nt: TGTGCCAGCAGCCAAGGACTATCATATGGCTACACCTTC; cdr3_aa: CASSQGLSYGYTF
clone_size: NA; j_call: TRBJ1-3; cdr3_length: 14; v_call: TRBV3-1/TRBV3-2; d_call: NA; cdr3_nt: TGTGCCAGCAGCCAAAATAACAGGGCCAACACCATATATTTT; cdr3_aa: CASSQNNRANTIYF
clone_size: NA; j_call: TRBJ1-5; cdr3_length: 12; v_call: TRBV6-2/TRBV6-3; d_call: NA; cdr3_nt: TGTGCCAGCAGTCCCCGGAATCAGCCCCAGCATTTT; cdr3_aa: CASSPRNQPQHF
clone_size: NA; j_call: TRBJ2-1; cdr3_length: 15; v_call: TRBV5-1; d_call: TRBD1; cdr3_nt: TGCGCCAGCAGCCCCGGACAGGGGGCTTACAATGAGCAGTTCTTC; cdr3_aa: CASSPGQGAYNEQFF
clone_size: NA; j_call: TRBJ2-2; cdr3_length: 17; v_call: TRBV24-1; d_call: NA; cdr3_nt: TGTGCCACCAGTGATCCTTCGGAGGGGGCTTACACCGGGGAGCTGTTTTTT; cdr3_aa: CATSDPSEGAYTGELFF
clone_size: few; j_call: TRBJ1-6; cdr3_length: 13; v_call: TRBV12-3/TRBV12-4; d_call: NA; cdr3_nt: TGTGCCAGCAGTTTAGAGGGAAATTCACCCCTCCACTTT; cdr3_aa: CASSLEGNSPLHF
clone_size: NA; j_call: TRBJ1-5; cdr3_length: 13; v_call: TRBV28; d_call: NA; cdr3_nt: TGTGCCAGCAGTTTTCTGGGAGGGACTCCCCAGCATTTT; cdr3_aa: CASSFLGGTPQHF
clone_size: NA; j_call: TRBJ2-5; cdr3_length: 15; v_call: TRBV24-1; d_call: NA; cdr3_nt: TGTGCCACCAGTGAACCCGGAAGCAGACAAGAGACCCAGTACTTC; cdr3_aa: CATSEPGSRQETQYF
clone_size: NA; j_call: TRBJ1-3; cdr3_length: 15; v_call: TRBV24-1; d_call: NA; cdr3_nt: TGTGCCACCAGTGAAGGACCGGACACTGGAAACACCATATATTTT; cdr3_aa: CATSEGPDTGNTIYF
clone_size: few; j_call: TRBJ2-5; cdr3_length: 15; v_call: TRBV3-1/TRBV3-2; d_call: NA; cdr3_nt: TGTGCCAGCAGCCCTCGCCCAACTAGCCGAGAGACCCAGTACTTC; cdr3_aa: CASSPRPTSRETQYF
clone_size: NA; j_call: TRBJ1-5; cdr3_length: 17; v_call: TRBV7-9; d_call: TRBD1; cdr3_nt: TGTGCCAGCAGCTCGACAGGGGGTAAGGGGAGCAATCAGCCCCAGCATTTT; cdr3_aa: CASSSTGGKGSNQPQHF
clone_size: NA; j_call: TRBJ1-1; cdr3_length: 16; v_call: TRBV6-1; d_call: NA; cdr3_nt: TGTGCCAGCAGTGAATTCTTGAGGGGAAGGGGCACTGAAGCTTTCTTT; cdr3_aa: CASSEFLRGRGTEAFF
clone_size: NA; j_call: TRBJ1-2; cdr3_length: 13; v_call: TRBV5-1; d_call: NA; cdr3_nt: TGCGCCAGCAGCTTGGGGGCGTCCTATGGCTACACCTTC; cdr3_aa: CASSLGASYGYTF
clone_size: few; j_call: TRBJ1-4; cdr3_length: 14; v_call: TRBV19; d_call: NA; cdr3_nt: TGTGCCAGTAGTTGGTTTCAGTCGGATGAAAAACTGTTTTTT; cdr3_aa: CASSWFQSDEKLFF
clone_size: NA; j_call: TRBJ1-1; cdr3_length: 16; v_call: TRBV19; d_call: NA; cdr3_nt: TGTGCCAGTAGTATAGGAGGGTTTATATCGAACACTGAAGCTTTCTTT; cdr3_aa: CASSIGGFISNTEAFF
clone_size: NA; j_call: TRBJ1-1; cdr3_length: 18; v_call: TRBV19; d_call: TRBD1; cdr3_nt: TGTGCCAGTAGTATATTTAGTCCGGGACAGGGGGCTAACACTGAAGCTTTCTTT; cdr3_aa: CASSIFSPGQGANTEAFF
clone_size: NA; j_call: TRBJ1-1; cdr3_length: 15; v_call: TRBV5-6; d_call: TRBD1; cdr3_nt: TGTGCCAGCAGCGGGGTGGACAGGGCGTTTACTGAAGCTTTCTTT; cdr3_aa: CASSGVDRAFTEAFF
clone_size: few; j_call: TRBJ1-1; cdr3_length: 13; v_call: TRBV6-2/TRBV6-3; d_call: NA; cdr3_nt: TGTGCCAGCAGTTTGACAAAGAACACTGAAGCTTTCTTT; cdr3_aa: CASSLTKNTEAFF
clone_size: few; j_call: TRBJ1-5; cdr3_length: 18; v_call: TRBV7-7; d_call: TRBD1; cdr3_nt: TGTGCCAGCAGCCGCTATGACAGGGGGAAGGGCAGCAATCAGCCCCAGCATTTT; cdr3_aa: CASSRYDRGKGSNQPQHF
clone_size: few; j_call: TRBJ1-6; cdr3_length: 15; v_call: TRBV19; d_call: TRBD1; cdr3_nt: TGTGCCAGTAGTGTCCGGACAGGCCTGAATTCACCCCTCCACTTT; cdr3_aa: CASSVRTGLNSPLHF
clone_size: NA; j_call: TRBJ1-4; cdr3_length: 16; v_call: TRBV5-6; d_call: TRBD1; cdr3_nt: TGTGCCAGCAGCTTGGGGGGGACAGGGCGGTATGAAAAACTGTTTTTT; cdr3_aa: CASSLGGTGRYEKLFF
clone_size: NA; j_call: TRBJ1-1; cdr3_length: 16; v_call: TRBV5-1; d_call: NA; cdr3_nt: TGCGCCAGCAGCACTAGAGGGCTGGGGATGAACACTGAAGCTTTCTTT; cdr3_aa: CASSTRGLGMNTEAFF
clone_size: NA; j_call: TRBJ2-5; cdr3_length: 17; v_call: TRBV7-3; d_call: TRBD2; cdr3_nt: TGTGCCAGCAGCCCCAAAGCCCCGGGACTAGAGAAGGAGACCCAGTACTTC; cdr3_aa: CASSPKAPGLEKETQYF
clone_size: NA; j_call: TRBJ2-2; cdr3_length: 16; v_call: TRBV7-3; d_call: NA; cdr3_nt: TGTGCCAGCAGCTCAGGGGACAACCTGAACACCGGGGAGCTGTTTTTT; cdr3_aa: CASSSGDNLNTGELFF
clone_size: NA; j_call: TRBJ2-1; cdr3_length: 17; v_call: TRBV14; d_call: NA; cdr3_nt: TGTGCCAGCAGCCACGGTTCAGGCAGGCCAACGGGGAATGAGCAGTTCTTC; cdr3_aa: CASSHGSGRPTGNEQFF
clone_size: few; j_call: TRBJ2-5; cdr3_length: 15; v_call: TRBV30; d_call: NA; cdr3_nt: TGTGCCTGGAGTGTACACCGGGGGGCAACGGAGACCCAGTACTTC; cdr3_aa: CAWSVHRGATETQYF
clone_size: NA; j_call: TRBJ1-2; cdr3_length: 16; v_call: TRBV5-1; d_call: TRBD1; cdr3_nt: TGCGCCAGCAGCTATGGGGGAACAGGGGCCCTTCGAGACTACACCTTC; cdr3_aa: CASSYGGTGALRDYTF